This TCR beta chain was found in a study of cytomegalovirus exposure and HLA in healthy donors. Looked up from germline, CDR1 is MNHEY and CDR2 is SVGAGI. The V segment lost 7 bases and the J segment 3 bases; nucleotides outside the gene matches: 3. The CDR3 spans 13 residues. With 60 Vbeta and 13 Jbeta primers, the PCR was carried out. Sequencing was performed with immunoSEQ multiplex PCR; in TCRdb, only in-frame clones are kept and a portion is missing. The data show 90,000 to 150,000 clones, with around 80% seen just once and around 1.6% held by the top ten. What was sequenced was PBMCs. This clonotype originated in a woman aged 18-29 years in good health and CMV-seronegative. The V call is TRBV6-5, the J call TRBJ2-1; 7 nucleotides line up with TRBD2. The CDR3 sequence is CASKGRGYNEQFF. The CDR3 nucleotides are TGTGCCAGCAAGGGGAGGGGCTACAATGAGCAGTTCTTC.